The sequence of this TCR beta chain was determined in a study of CD4 T cells in relation to SARS-CoV-2 and coronaviruses (dated by TCRdb to 2020 to 2023). Concerning the study at large: Using patient-derived lymphoblastoid cell lines, the shared crossreactive spike epitopes were mapped to their HLA restriction. For other donors in the study, expansion assays were sequenced with a different, Illumina-based TCR-beta assay. At the level of individual TCR clonotypes, the study measured memory CD4+ T cell crossreactivity between SARS-CoV-2 spike protein and common cold coronavirus spike proteins. Samples from three pre-COVID donors and the naive versus memory experiments were sequenced with the Adaptive Biotechnologies TCR-sequencing kit; other data were Illumina-based. Study-wide conclusions, independent of this receptor: The study was limited by small numbers of patients and tested TCRs. In about 60% of donors, memory CD4+ clonotypes turned up that crossrecognized SARS-CoV-2 and at least one common cold coronavirus spike. No donor contributed both pre-pandemic and post-infection samples, which limited tracing the source of pre-existing responses. Naive versus memory sequencing indicated that memory recall responses, rather than primary responses primed during culture, are detected by the assay. Because the crossreactivity analysis focused on spike protein, crossreactivity against other viral proteins was not assessed. Compared with monoreactive clones, crossreactive clones had significantly weaker SARS-CoV-2-driven expansion, a result consistent with antigenic imprinting.

Turning to this clone: What antigen it recognizes has not been identified. One base away there is no much larger clone; base qualities are not given.

Uncultured naive and memory CD4+ T cell DNA received deep-resolution immunoSEQ TCR-beta sequencing. In the source study's methods: During preprocessing, nonproductive sequences were removed, along with CDR3s that did not begin with C, did not end with F or W, or were shorter than 7 amino acids. Cultured and uncultured naive and memory CD4+ repertoires were searched for previously identified spike- and CEF-reactive CDR3s. CDR3 homology was quantified as pairwise Levenshtein distance, calculated with the stringdist R package after three terminal residues were trimmed from each end. This immuneACCESS table, as held by TCRdb, lists in-frame sequences with V and J called but not all clones. Of the missing ones, under half trace to an unresolved V gene in checked studies; the others have no known cause. V, J and clone size derive from that table, while D and trimming were established from the DNA sequence. In this sample the table shows tens of thousands of clones, over 90% of which occur a single time. Under 0.25% of the sample goes to the ten largest clones.

V trim: 5 bases; J trim: 4 bases; unmatched bases: 8. The CDR3 has 16 amino acids, counting the end cysteine and phenylalanine. CDR3 DNA is the only sequence kept; it has 48 bases, read in frame from the first base. For CDR1 and CDR2, the germline V gene lists SGHTA and FQGTGA. CD4+ T cells from unexposed donors were collected before the COVID-19 pandemic (2011-2018). Naive and memory CD4+ T cells were separated from cryopreserved PBMCs by first enriching for CD4 and then performing EasySep naive CD4+ T cell enrichment. Leukapheresis product for the unexposed donors was bought commercially. Ficoll-Paque PLUS gradient centrifugation was used to isolate PBMCs from either whole blood or leukapheresis product. PBMCs were either cryopreserved at -140°C or used fresh in the expansion assay. The QIAamp Micro DNA Kit was used to extract genomic DNA from the CD4+ T cells.

The chain employs TRBV7-3 and TRBJ2-3; a stretch of 11 junction bases matches TRBD2. Sequenced material: naive CD4+ T cells from PBMCs. This specimen's cell subset or site label, interpreted: naive CD4+ T cells isolated by negative enrichment. The clonotype originates from a human donor in good health. DNA sequence: TGTGCCAGCAGCCCCGGAACTAGCGGGAGCGCAGATACGCAGTATTTT. Translated, it reads CASSPGTSGSADTQYF.